The clone carrying this T cell receptor beta chain has a handful of counts. These data originate in a study of blood T cell repertoires in COVID-19. Study as a whole: The study drew acute and convalescent COVID-19 samples from the United States, Italy and Spain. T cells, B-cell-depleted T cells, or PBMCs provided the cDNA or gDNA that served as material.

Repertoires were generated with immunoSEQ multiplex PCR, while TCRdb's copy carries only in-frame clones and drops some. The table records under 200,000 clones, around 77% of them present only once. The CDR3 runs to 15 residues. Germline CDR1 reads MNHEY; CDR2 reads SVGAGI. Trimming at V came to 4 bases and at J to 4 bases, leaving 6 bases not matched to a gene. The sample was peripheral blood. V gene TRBV6-5 combines with J gene TRBJ1-2, with TRBD1 matching 10 bases. This receptor was identified in a man aged 70 or older with active or convalescent COVID-19. Here the CDR3 DNA reads TGTGCCAGCAGTTTCGGACAGGGGGTAGGCTATGGCTACACCTTC. It encodes CASSFGQGVGYGYTF.